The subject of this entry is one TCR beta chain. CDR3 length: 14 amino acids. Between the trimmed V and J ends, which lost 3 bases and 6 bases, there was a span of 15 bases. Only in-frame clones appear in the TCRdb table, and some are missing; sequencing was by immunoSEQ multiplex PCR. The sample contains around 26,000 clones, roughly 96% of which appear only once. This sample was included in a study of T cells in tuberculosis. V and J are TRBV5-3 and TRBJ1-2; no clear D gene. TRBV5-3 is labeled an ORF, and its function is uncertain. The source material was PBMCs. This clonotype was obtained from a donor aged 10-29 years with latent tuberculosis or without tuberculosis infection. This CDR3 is CARSWFYLGHGYTF. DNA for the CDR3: TGTGCCAGAAGCTGGTTTTACCTAGGCCATGGCTACACCTTC.